This TCR beta chain emerged from a study of technical replicates of blood from several donors. Sequencing used immunoSEQ multiplex PCR; TCRdb keeps in-frame clones, though not all of them. The sample includes approximately 73,000 clones, 95% of them seen just once. J gave up 2 bases and V 2 bases, and 3 bases lay outside the gene matches. CDR3 length equals 15 residues. Germline-derived CDR1 and CDR2 are MNHNY and SVGAGI (reference sequence). The chain joins TRBV6-6 to TRBJ1-1; 9 nucleotides line up with TRBD1. Sequenced sample: T cells isolated from PBMCs. The origin of this receptor is a human donor in good health. CDR3 amino acids: CASSYETGGNTEAFF. The DNA for the CDR3 is TGTGCCAGCAGTTACGAGACAGGGGGTAACACTGAAGCTTTCTTT.